The 9 T cell receptor beta chains given below trace back to one sample, sequenced in a study of cytomegalovirus exposure and HLA in healthy donors. PCR was performed using 60 Vbeta and 13 Jbeta primers. Here immunoSEQ multiplex PCR was the method, and the copy in TCRdb shows in-frame clones only, minus some. The repertoire holds approximately 190,000 clones, 70% seen once, with 2.6% in the top ten. The sequenced sample consisted of PBMCs. Source of these receptors: a man aged 35 to 55 in good health and CMV-seropositive.

This chain uses TRBV9 with TRBJ2-1; 7 bases are shared with TRBD1. In germline, CDR1 is SGDLS, CDR2 YYNGEE. The CDR3 extends over 16 amino acids. Losses at the gene ends were 0 bases for V and 0 bases for J; bases not matched to a gene: 3. The CDR3 spells CASSVEGAPSYNEQFF. The DNA of the CDR3 is TGTGCCAGCAGCGTAGAGGGGGCCCCCTCCTACAATGAGCAGTTCTTC.

This clone was observed a few times. The chain employs TRBV29-1 and TRBJ1-4, with 8 bases aligning to TRBD1. CDR3 size: 14 residues. Germline trimming cut 3 bases from V and 8 bases from J; bases unmatched to any gene: 8. CDR1 is SQVTM and CDR2 is ANQGSEA in the germline V gene. As DNA, the CDR3 is TGCAGCGTTGAGGATCAGGGGGCAAGAGAAAAACTGTTTTTT. This translates into CSVEDQGAREKLFF.

This clone was observed a handful of times. The genes are TRBV2 and TRBJ1-4; tentatively, D is TRBD1 (6 bases). V shed 6 bases and J shed 3 bases, with 11 bases lying between them. The germline V gene encodes CDR1 SNHLY and CDR2 FYNNEI. This CDR3 is built from 14 residues. The CDR3 here is CASREGGSNEKLFF. The CDR3 DNA reads as TGTGCCAGCAGGGAGGGGGGGTCTAATGAAAAACTGTTTTTT.

V is TRBV27 and J is TRBJ2-6, with D maybe TRBD2 (6 bases). In germline, CDR1 is MNHEY, CDR2 SMNVEV (reference sequence). The germline V and J ends were trimmed by 2 bases and 0 bases, with 11 bases remaining between them. CDR3 length: 17 residues. The CDR3 reads CASSLEYGSSGANVLTF. The CDR3 DNA follows: TGTGCCAGCAGTTTAGAGTACGGGAGCTCTGGGGCCAACGTCCTGACTTTC.

The chain combines TRBV29-1 with TRBJ2-3; D uncertain. Trimming left V 0 bases short and J 2 bases short, with 9 bases between. The CDR3 has 14 amino acids. Germline V lookup: CDR1 SQVTM, CDR2 ANQGSEA. The CDR3 here is CSVEDTGPTDTQYF. In DNA, the CDR3 is TGCAGCGTTGAAGACACGGGTCCCACAGATACGCAGTATTTT.

The chain links TRBV7-2 to TRBJ1-2; D unresolved. Germline V gene sequence: CDR1 SGHTA, CDR2 FQGNSA. The CDR3 spans 16 residues. V lost 4 bases and J lost 8, with 23 bases in between. CDR3 protein: CASSSGTLTNFGGYTF. DNA of the CDR3: TGTGCCAGCAGCTCGGGTACTCTTACCAACTTTGGAGGCTACACCTTC.

The chain uses TRBV5-1 and TRBJ2-2; 9 nucleotides match TRBD1. V was pared by 4 bases and J by 6 bases, with 10 bases of the junction left unmatched. Per the germline V gene, CDR1 is SGHRS and CDR2 is YFSETQ. CDR3 length: 16 amino acids. The CDR3 loop reads CASSQRQGVFPGELFF. The CDR3 nucleotides read TGCGCCAGCAGCCAGCGACAGGGGGTCTTCCCCGGGGAGCTGTTTTTT.

This sequence joins TRBV4-2 and TRBJ1-5; D remains ambiguous. CDR3 length equals 14 residues. Between the trimmed V and J ends, which lost 10 bases and 1 base, there was a span of 14 bases. The germline gives CDR1 LGHNA, CDR2 YNFKEQ. As DNA, the CDR3 is TGTGCCAATCGGAACACGGGGAGCAATCAGCCCCAGCATTTT. This translates into CANRNTGSNQPQHF.

The rearrangement uses TRBV7-9 and TRBJ2-3, with 8 bases matching TRBD1. J lost 13 bases, V lost 1 base, and 7 bases had no gene match. The germline V gene encodes CDR1 SEHNR and CDR2 FQNEAQ (reference sequence). This CDR3 has 13 amino acids. The chain's CDR3 is CASSLGNRGAEYF. In nucleotides, the CDR3 is TGTGCCAGCAGCTTAGGGAACAGGGGGGCAGAGTATTTT. The variable domain in full, with the rest retrieved from reference TRBV7-9 and TRBJ2-3, is DTGVSQNPRHKITKRGQNVTFRCDPISEHNRLYWYRQTLGQGPEFLTYFQNEAQLEKSRLLSDRFSAERPKGSFSTLEIQRTEQGDSAMYLCASSLGNRGAEYFGPGTRLTVL.